This TCR beta chain came from a study of human T cells and chemical hapten exposure. Indicated time point: pre-sensitization, week 0. Treatment here: therapeutic diphenylcyclopropenone sensitization with weekly scalp DPC. Attachment of unique molecular identifiers to individual cDNA molecules was performed in the library. TCRdb itself ran the RACE reads through MiXCR, one entry per CDR3 protein. The sample records about 68,000 distinct CDR3 sequences, 10% to 11% being singletons. This clonotype was seen a handful of times. Germline-derived CDR1 and CDR2 are MDHEN and SYDVKM. The CDR3 extends over 15 amino acids. V was clipped by 5 bases and J by 11 bases; unmatched bases: 12.

Sequencing used whole blood, obtained in connection with sensitization to the hapten diphenylcyclopropenone (DPC). The V call is TRBV28, the J call TRBJ1-1, with 12 bases that match TRBD1. This receptor was obtained from a woman in her fifties or sixties with alopecia areata. Some clones in this sample may be carry-over from other donors' samples. The CDR3 region is CASSITGTGGRQAFF. The CDR3 coding sequence is TGTGCCAGCAGTATAACCGGGACAGGGGGCCGTCAGGCTTTCTTT.